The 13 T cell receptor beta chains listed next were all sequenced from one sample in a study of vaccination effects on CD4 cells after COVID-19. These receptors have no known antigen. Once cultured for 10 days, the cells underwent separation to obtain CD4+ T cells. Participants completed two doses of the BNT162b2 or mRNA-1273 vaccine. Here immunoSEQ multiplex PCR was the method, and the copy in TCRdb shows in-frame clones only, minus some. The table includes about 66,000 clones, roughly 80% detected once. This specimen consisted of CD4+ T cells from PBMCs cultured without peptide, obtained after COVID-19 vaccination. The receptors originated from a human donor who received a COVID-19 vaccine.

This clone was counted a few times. CDR3 residues: CAFRTQRWSGNTIYF. As DNA, the CDR3 is TGTGCCTTTCGGACTCAGCGTTGGTCTGGAAACACCATATATTTT. The chain is built from TRBV30 and TRBJ1-3; D is uncertain. The CDR3 loop spans 15 amino acids. Germline-derived CDR1 and CDR2 are GTSNPN and SVGIG (reference sequence). V lost 7 bases and J lost 1, with 17 bases in between.

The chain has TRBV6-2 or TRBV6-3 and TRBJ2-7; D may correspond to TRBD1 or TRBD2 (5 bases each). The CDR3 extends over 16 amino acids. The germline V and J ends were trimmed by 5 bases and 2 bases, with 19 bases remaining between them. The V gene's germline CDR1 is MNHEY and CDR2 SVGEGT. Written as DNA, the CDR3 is TGTGCCAGCAGTCGAATTCCGGGACGGGCCGCCTACGAGCAGTACGTC. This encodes CASSRIPGRAAYEQYV.

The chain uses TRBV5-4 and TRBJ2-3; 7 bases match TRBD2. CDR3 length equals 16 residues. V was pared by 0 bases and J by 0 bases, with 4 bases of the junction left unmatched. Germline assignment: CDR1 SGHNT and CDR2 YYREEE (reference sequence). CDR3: CASSLEAGSSTDTQYF. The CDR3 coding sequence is TGTGCCAGCAGCTTGGAAGCGGGGTCTAGCACAGATACGCAGTATTTT. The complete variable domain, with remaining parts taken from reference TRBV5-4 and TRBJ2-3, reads ETGVTQSPTHLIKTRGQQVTLRCSSQSGHNTVSWYQQALGQGPQFIFQYYREEENGRGNFPPRFSGLQFPNYSSELNVNALELDDSALYLCASSLEAGSSTDTQYFGPGTRLTVL.

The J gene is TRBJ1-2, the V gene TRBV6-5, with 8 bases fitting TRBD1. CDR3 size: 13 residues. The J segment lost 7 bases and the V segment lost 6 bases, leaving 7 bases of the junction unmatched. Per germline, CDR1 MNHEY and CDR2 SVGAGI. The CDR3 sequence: CASRSGQGGGYTF. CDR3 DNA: TGTGCCAGCAGGAGCGGACAGGGCGGTGGCTACACCTTC.

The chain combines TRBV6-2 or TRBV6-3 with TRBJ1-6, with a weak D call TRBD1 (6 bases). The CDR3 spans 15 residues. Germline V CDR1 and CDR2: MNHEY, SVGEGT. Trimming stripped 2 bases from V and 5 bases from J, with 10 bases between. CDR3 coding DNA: TGTGCCAGCAGTTACCGTAGGGGGGATAATTCACCCCTCCACTTT. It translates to CASSYRRGDNSPLHF.

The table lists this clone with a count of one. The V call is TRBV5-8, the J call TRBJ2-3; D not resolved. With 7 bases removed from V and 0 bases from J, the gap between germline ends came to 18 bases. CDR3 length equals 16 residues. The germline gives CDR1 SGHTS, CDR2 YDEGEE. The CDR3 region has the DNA TGTGCCAGCCCCTGGGCACCCCTAACTAGCACAGATACGCAGTATTTT. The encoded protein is CASPWAPLTSTDTQYF.

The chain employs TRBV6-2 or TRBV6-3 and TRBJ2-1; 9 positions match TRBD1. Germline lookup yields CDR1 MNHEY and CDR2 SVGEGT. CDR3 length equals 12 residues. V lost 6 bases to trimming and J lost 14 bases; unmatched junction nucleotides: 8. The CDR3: CASSRQGDEKFF. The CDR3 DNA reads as TGTGCCAGCAGCCGACAGGGGGACGAGAAGTTCTTC.

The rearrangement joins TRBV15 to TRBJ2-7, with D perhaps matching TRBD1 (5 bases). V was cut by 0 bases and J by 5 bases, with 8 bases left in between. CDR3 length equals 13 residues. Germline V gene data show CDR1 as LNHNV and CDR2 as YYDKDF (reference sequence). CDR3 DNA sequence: TGTGCCACCAGCAGAGAGTGGGGCCACGAGCAGTACGTC. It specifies CATSREWGHEQYV.

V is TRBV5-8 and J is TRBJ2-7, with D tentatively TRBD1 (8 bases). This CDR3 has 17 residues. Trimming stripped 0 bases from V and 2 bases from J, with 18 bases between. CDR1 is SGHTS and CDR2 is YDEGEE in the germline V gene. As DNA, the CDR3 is TGTGCCAGCAGCTTGGACTGGGAGGGCAGGGGGCCCTACGAGCAGTACGTC. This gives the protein CASSLDWEGRGPYEQYV.

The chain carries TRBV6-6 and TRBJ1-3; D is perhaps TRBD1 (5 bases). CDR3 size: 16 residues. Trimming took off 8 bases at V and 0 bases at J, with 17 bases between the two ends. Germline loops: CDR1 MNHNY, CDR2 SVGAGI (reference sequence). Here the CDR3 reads CASSLTGSNSGNTIYF. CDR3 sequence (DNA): TGTGCCAGCTCTCTTACAGGAAGTAACTCTGGAAACACCATATATTTT.

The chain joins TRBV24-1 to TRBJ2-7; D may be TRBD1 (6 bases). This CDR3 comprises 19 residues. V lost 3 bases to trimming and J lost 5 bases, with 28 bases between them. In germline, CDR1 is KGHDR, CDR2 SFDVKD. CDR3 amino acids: CATSDQKSFQGRVRNEQYV. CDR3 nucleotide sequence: TGTGCCACCAGTGATCAGAAATCGTTTCAGGGGAGAGTAAGGAACGAGCAGTACGTC.

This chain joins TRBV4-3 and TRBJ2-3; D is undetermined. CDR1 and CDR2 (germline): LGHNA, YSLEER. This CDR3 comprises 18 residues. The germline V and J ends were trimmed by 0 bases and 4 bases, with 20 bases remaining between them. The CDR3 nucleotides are TGCGCCAGCAGCCAAGATTTTGGGTTAGCATCAATCGCAGATACGCAGTATTTT. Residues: CASSQDFGLASIADTQYF.

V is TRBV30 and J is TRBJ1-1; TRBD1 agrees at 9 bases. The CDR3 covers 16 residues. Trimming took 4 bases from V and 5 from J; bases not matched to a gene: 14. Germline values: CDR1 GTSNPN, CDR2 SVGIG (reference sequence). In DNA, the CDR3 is TGTGCCTGGAAGAGGGGACAGGGCCTGGTAGTGACTGAAGCTTTCTTT. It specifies CAWKRGQGLVVTEAFF.